This T cell receptor beta chain is drawn from a study of HIV-infected children after antiretroviral therapy interruption. Study in general: Weeks 0, 48 and 150 were sampled under continuous treatment.

The treatment is: PENTA 11 planned treatment interruption arm or continuous ART arm. Participants had taken at least three-drug ART for at least 24 weeks. Sorting from thawed PBMCs isolated naive CD4+ CD45RA+ CD45RO- T cells. General observations from the study: Minor non-naive CD45RA+ populations, like EMRA or stem memory, might contaminate naive sorts.

This clonotype was seen repeatedly, ten times or more. Its target is unknown. Trimming shortened V by 3 bases and J by 5 bases, and 16 bases separated the two germline ends. The germline V gene has CDR1 MGHRA and CDR2 YSYEKL. The CDR3 runs 15 residues. RNA-based 3' RACE libraries used unique molecular identifiers. TCRdb analysed the 3' RACE reads with MiXCR anew, one entry per CDR3 protein. This table has more than 35,000 distinct CDR3 sequences, about 7% appearing once. This clonotype originated in a pool of human donors with HIV. The rearrangement uses TRBV4-1 and TRBJ2-5, with D tentatively TRBD2 (5 bases). The input for sequencing was CD45RA+ CD4+ T cells from PBMCs, pooled from several time points, taken from a donor given antiretroviral therapy, either interrupted or continuous. Subset specified: naive CD4+ CD45RA+ CD45RO- T cells. The DNA for the CDR3 is TGCGCCAGCAGCCAGATCATAGCGTCGGGGGAGACCCAGTACTTC. Amino acid sequence: CASSQIIASGETQYF.